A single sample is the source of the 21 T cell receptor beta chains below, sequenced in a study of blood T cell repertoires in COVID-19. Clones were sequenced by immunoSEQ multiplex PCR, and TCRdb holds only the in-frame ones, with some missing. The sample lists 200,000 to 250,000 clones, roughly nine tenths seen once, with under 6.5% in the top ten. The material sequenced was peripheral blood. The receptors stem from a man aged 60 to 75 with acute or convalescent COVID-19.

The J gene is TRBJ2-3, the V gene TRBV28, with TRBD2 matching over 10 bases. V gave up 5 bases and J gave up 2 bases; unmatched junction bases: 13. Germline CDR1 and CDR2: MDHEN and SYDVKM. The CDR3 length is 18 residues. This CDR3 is CASSDPALAGQFTDTQYF. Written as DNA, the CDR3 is TGTGCCAGCAGTGACCCGGCACTAGCGGGGCAATTCACAGATACGCAGTATTTT.

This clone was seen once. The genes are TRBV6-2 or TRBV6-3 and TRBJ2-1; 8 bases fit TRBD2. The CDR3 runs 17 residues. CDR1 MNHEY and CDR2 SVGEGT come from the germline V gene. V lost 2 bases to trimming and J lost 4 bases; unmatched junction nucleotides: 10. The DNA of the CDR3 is TGTGCCAGCAGTTACAGCCCGCTTACTAGCGGTTACAATGAGCAGTTCTTC. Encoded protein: CASSYSPLTSGYNEQFF.

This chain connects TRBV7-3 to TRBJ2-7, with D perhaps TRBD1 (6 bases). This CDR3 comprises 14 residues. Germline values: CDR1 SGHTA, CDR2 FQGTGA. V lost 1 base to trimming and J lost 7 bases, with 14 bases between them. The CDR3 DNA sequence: TGTGCCAGCAGCTTAAATTCAGGGGACGGGGAGCAGTACTTC. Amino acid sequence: CASSLNSGDGEQYF.

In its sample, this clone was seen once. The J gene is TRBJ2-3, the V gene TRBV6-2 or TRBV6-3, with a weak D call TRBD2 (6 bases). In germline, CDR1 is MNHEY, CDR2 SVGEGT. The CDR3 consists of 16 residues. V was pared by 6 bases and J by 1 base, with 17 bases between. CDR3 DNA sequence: TGTGCCAGCAGCCGGCGAGGGCGGGGTGGCACAGATACGCAGTATTTT. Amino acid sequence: CASSRRGRGGTDTQYF.

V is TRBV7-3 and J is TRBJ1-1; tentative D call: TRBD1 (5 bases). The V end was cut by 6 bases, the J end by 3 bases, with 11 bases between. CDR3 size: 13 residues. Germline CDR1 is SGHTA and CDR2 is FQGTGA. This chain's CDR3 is CASREGRDTEAFF. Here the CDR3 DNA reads TGTGCCAGCAGGGAGGGCAGGGACACTGAAGCTTTCTTT. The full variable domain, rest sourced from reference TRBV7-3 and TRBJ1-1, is GAGVSQTPSNKVTEKGKYVELRCDPISGHTALYWYRQSLGQGPEFLIYFQGTGAADDSGLPNDRFFAVRPEGSVSTLKIQRTERGDSAVYLCASREGRDTEAFFGQGTRLTVV.

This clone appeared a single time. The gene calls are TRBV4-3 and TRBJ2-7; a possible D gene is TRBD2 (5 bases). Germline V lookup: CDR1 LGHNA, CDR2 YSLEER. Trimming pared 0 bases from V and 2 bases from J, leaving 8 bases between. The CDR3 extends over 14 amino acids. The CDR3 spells CASSQDNGAYEQYF. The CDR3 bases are TGCGCCAGCAGCCAAGATAACGGGGCCTACGAGCAGTACTTC.

The CDR3 reads CASSLQGLNTGELFF. The CDR3 DNA is TGTGCCAGCAGCTTACAGGGTTTGAACACCGGGGAGCTGTTTTTT. The chain links TRBV11-2 to TRBJ2-2; possible D gene TRBD1, 5 bases. The CDR3 is made up of 15 amino acids. Germline V gives CDR1 SGHAT, CDR2 FQNNGV. V was cut by 2 bases and J by 1 base, with 8 bases left in between.

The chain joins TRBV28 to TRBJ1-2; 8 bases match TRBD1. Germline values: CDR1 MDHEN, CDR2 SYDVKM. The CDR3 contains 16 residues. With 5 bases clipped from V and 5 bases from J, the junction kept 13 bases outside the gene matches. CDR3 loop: CASSPQEGQGAYGYTF. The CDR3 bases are TGTGCCAGCAGTCCCCAGGAGGGGCAGGGGGCTTATGGCTACACCTTC.

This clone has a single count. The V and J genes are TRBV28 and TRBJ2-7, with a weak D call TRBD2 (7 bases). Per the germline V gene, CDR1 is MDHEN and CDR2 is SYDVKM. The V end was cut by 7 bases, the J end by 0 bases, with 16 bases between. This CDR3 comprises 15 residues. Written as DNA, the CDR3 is TGTGCCAGCAACGAGGGAGGGGGGAGCTCCTACGAGCAGTACTTC. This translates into CASNEGGGSSYEQYF.

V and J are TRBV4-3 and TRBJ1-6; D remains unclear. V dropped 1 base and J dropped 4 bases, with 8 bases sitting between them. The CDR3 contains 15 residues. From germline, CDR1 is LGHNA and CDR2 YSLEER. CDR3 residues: CASSQVRSYNSPLHF. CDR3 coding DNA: TGCGCCAGCAGCCAAGTCAGATCTTATAATTCACCCCTCCACTTT.

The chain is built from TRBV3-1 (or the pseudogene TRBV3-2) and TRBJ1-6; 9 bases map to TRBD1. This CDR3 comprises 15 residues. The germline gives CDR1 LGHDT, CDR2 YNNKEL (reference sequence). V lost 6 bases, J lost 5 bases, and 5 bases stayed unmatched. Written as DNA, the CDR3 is TGTGCCAGCAGAAGAGGGACAGGGAATAATTCACCCCTCCACTTT. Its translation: CASRRGTGNNSPLHF.

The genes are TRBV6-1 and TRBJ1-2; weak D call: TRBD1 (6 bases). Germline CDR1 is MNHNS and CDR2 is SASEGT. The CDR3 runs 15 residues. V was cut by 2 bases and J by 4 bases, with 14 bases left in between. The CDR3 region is CASSEPPPGAYGYTF. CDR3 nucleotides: TGTGCCAGCAGTGAACCTCCCCCAGGGGCCTATGGCTACACCTTC.

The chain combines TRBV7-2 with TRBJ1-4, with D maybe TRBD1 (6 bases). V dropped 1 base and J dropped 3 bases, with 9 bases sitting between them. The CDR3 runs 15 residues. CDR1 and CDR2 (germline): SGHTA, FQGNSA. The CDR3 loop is CASSLGRQANEKLFF. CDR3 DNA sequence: TGTGCCAGCAGCTTAGGCCGACAGGCTAATGAAAAACTGTTTTTT.

CDR3 coding DNA: TGTGCTAGCTTGACAGGGGGCTCTACGCAGTATTTT. Translated: CASLTGGSTQYF. The J gene is TRBJ2-3, the V gene TRBV12-5; 10 nucleotides line up with TRBD1. CDR1 LGHNT and CDR2 FRNRAP come from the germline V gene. The CDR3 is 12 residues long. The V and J ends lost 9 bases and 8 bases, in that order; junction bases with no gene match: 5.

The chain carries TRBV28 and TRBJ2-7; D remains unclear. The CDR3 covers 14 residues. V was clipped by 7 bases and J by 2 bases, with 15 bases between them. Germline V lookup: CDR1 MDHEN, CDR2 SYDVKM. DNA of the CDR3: TGTGCCAGCACCCCCCCCAGCGAAGCCTACGAGCAGTACTTC. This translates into CASTPPSEAYEQYF.

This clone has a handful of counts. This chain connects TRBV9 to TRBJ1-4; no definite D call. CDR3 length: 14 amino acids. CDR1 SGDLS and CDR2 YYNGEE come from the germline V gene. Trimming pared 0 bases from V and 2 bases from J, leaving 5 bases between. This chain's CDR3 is CASSVGATNEKLFF. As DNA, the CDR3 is TGTGCCAGCAGCGTAGGGGCTACTAATGAAAAACTGTTTTTT.

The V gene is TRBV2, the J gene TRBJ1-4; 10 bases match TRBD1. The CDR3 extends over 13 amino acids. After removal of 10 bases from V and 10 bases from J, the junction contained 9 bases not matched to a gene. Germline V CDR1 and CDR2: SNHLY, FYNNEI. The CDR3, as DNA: TGTGCCACCCAGGACAGGGGGAGGAGAAAACTGTTTTTT. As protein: CATQDRGRRKLFF.

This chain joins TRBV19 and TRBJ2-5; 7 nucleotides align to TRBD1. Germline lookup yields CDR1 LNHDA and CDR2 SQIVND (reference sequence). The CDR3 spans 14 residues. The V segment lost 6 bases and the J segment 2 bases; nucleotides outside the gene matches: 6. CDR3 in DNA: TGTGCCAGTAGGAAGACAGGGCCGCAAGAGACCCAGTACTTC. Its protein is CASRKTGPQETQYF.

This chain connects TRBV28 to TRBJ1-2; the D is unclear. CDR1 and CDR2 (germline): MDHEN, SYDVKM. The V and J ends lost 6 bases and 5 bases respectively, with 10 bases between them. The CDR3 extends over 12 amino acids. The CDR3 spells CASRVGGYGYTF. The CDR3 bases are TGTGCCAGCAGGGTGGGCGGGTATGGCTACACCTTC.

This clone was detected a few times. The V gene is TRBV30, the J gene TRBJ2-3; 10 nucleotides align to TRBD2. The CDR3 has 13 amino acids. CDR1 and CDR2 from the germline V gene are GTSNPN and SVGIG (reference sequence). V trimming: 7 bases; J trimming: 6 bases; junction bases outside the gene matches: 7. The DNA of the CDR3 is TGTGCCTCCACTAGCGGGAAGTCGGATACGCAGTATTTT. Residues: CASTSGKSDTQYF.

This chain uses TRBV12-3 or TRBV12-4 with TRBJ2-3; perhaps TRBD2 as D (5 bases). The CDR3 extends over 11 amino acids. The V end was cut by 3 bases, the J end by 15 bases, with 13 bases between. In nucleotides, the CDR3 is TGTGCCAGCAGTTTGGAGGACTCGTCCTATTTT. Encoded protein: CASSLEDSSYF.